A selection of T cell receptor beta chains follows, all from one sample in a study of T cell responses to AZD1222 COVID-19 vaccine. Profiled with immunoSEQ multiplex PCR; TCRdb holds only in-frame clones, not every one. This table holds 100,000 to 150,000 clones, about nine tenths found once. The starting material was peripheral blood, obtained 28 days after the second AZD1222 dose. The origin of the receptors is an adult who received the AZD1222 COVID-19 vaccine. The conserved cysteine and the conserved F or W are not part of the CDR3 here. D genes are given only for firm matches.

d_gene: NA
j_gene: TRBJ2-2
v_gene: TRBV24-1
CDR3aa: ATSDEGKRTGELF

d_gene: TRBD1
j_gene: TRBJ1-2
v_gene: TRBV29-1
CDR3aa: SVDATGGGGYT

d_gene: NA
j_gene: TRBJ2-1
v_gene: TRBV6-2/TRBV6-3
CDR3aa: ASSYGGAENEQF

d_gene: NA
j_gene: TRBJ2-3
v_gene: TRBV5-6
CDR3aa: ASVTQNTDTQY

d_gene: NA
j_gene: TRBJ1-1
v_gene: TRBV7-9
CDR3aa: ASSRGGLGTEAF

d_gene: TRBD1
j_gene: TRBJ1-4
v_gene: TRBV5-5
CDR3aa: ASSLSPGGGNEKLF

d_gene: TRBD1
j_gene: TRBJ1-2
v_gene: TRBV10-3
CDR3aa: AIRRQGDVVKGYT

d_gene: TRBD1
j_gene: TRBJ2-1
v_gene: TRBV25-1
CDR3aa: ASRMGQGGYNEQF

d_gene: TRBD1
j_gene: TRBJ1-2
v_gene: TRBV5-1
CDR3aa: ASSPRTGVNYGYT

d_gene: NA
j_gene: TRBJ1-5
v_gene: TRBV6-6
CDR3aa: ASSYSGAGMAQPQH

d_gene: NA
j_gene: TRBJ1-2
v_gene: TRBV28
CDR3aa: ASSLTGTDYGYT

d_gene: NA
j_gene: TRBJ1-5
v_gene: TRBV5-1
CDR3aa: ASSLGGLQPQH

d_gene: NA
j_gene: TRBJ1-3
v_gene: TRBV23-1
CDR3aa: ASRYTGSGNTIY

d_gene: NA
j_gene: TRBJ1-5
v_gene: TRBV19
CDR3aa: ASGDKNHGQPQH